This T cell receptor (beta chain) came from a study of blood T cell repertoires in COVID-19. Study-wide context: Sample material is recorded as cDNA or gDNA derived from T cells, B-cell-depleted T cells, or PBMCs.

This CDR3 region has 16 residues. CDR1 is SGDLS and CDR2 is YYNGEE in the germline V gene. V lost 3 bases and J 0 bases, leaving 13 bases between the germline ends. How the authors handled the data: Cell counts per sample came from amplifying reference gene primers. Assay used: immunoSEQ multiplex PCR; TCRdb lists only in-frame clones, some missing. That table is the source of V, J and clone size, and D and trimming were worked out from the DNA. The sample lists 350,000 to 450,000 clones, 85% occurring once. Sequencing was performed on peripheral blood. The source of this sequence is a woman aged 18-29 years with acute or convalescent COVID-19. This chain joins TRBV9 and TRBJ1-3, with D uncertain. CDR3 coding DNA: TGTGCCAGCAGCGCTGGTGGTCTAATCTCTGGAAACACCATATATTTT. Translated, it gives CASSAGGLISGNTIYF.